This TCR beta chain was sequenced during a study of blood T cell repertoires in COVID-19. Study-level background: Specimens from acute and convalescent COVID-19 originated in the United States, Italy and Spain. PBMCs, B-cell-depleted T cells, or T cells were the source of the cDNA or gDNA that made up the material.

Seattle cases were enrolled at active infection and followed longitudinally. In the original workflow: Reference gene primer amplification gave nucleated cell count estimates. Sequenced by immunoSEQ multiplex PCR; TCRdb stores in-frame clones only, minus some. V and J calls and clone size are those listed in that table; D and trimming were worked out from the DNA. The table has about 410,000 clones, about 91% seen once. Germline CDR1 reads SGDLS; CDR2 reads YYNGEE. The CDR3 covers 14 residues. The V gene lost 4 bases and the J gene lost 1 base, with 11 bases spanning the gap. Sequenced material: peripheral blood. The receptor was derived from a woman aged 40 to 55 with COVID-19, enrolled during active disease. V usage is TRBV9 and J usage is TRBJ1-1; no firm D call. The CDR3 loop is CASSPNPRNTEAFF. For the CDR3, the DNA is TGTGCCAGCAGCCCAAACCCTAGGAACACTGAAGCTTTCTTT.